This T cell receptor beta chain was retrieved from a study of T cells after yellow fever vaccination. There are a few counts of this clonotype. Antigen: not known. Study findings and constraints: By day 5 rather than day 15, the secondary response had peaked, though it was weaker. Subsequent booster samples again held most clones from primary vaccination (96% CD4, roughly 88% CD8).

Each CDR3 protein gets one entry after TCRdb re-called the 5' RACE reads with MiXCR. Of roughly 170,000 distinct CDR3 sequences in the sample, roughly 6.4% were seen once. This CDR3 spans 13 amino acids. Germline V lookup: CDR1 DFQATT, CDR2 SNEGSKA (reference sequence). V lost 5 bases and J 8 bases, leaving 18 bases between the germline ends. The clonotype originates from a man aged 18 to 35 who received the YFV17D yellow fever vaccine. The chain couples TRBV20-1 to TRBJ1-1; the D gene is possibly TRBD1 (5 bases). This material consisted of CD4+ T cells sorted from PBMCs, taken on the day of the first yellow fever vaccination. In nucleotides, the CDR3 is TGCAGTGCTCCAAGGGCCGGGGCTGCGGAAGCTTTCTTT. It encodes CSAPRAGAAEAFF.